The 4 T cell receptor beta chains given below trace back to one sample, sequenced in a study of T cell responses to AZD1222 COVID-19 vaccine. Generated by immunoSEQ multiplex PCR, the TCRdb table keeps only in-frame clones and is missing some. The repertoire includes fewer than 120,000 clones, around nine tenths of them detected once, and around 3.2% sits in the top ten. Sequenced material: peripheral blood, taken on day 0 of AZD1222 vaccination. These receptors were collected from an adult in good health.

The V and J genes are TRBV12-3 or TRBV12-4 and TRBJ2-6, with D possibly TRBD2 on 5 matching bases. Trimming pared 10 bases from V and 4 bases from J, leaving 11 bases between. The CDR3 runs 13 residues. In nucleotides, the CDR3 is TGTGCCATATCCCCGGGGGGGGCCAACGTCCTGACTTTC. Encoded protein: CAISPGGANVLTF.

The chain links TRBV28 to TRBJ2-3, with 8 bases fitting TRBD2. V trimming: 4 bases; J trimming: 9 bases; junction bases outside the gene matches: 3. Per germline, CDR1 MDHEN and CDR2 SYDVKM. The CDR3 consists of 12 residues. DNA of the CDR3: TGTGCCAGCAGTTCCCAGCGGGAGACGCAGTATTTT. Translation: CASSSQRETQYF.

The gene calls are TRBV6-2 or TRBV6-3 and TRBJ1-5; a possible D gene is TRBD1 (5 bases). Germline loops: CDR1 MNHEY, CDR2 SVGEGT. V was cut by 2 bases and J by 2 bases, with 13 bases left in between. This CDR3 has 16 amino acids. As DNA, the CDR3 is TGTGCCAGCAGTTACGGACATTTCGGAGGCAATCAGCCCCAGCATTTT. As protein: CASSYGHFGGNQPQHF.

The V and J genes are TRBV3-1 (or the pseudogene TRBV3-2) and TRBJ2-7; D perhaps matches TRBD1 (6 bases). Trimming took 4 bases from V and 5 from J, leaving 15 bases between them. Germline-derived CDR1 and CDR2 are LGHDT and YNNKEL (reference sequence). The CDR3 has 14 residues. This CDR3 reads CASSRLQGSHEQYF. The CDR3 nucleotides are TGTGCCAGCAGCCGCCTACAGGGAAGTCACGAGCAGTACTTC.